This T cell receptor (beta chain) derives from a study of blood T cell repertoires in COVID-19 (TCRdb year 2020). Broadly, across the study: Samples from collaborators originated in the United States, Italy and Spain and spanned both the acute and convalescent phases of COVID-19. The material from the prospective study consisted of cDNA or gDNA derived from T cells, B-cell-depleted T cells, or PBMCs. Samples came from the ongoing ImmuneRACE study (first 160 participants) plus 1,254 subjects from 6 global collaborators. Subjects who had been exposed to COVID-19, were actively infected with it, or had recovered from it provided the deeply sampled blood TCRbeta repertoires that made up the dataset. The sample metadata nearly always contained a de-identified subject ID, COVID-19 status, age in years and sex. HLA class I and class II types, where available, came from metadata supplied by the sample provider rather than from assay-based typing. A freely available public database, intended as a resource for researchers studying the immune response to SARS-CoV-2, is where the repertoires were released.

In the prospective study, participants were roughly 18 to 95 years old, resided in approximately 22 geographic areas of the United States, and were enrolled through a virtual design. To assign participants to cohorts, the prospective study relied on clinical history that participants themselves reported in a screening survey and a study questionnaire. Exposed participants were defined as having been in contact with someone with a PCR-confirmed or clinician-diagnosed COVID-19 case within 2 weeks of study entry. In the prospective study, mobile phlebotomists collected whole blood, serum and a nasopharyngeal or oropharyngeal swab from each participant. Participants in the prospective study had the option to provide additional blood draws and questionnaires over a roughly two-month period. Prospective study blood samples were shipped either frozen or at room temperature before DNA extraction. Points the paper makes about the study in general: Clinical and demographic metadata were provided uncurated, with the amount varying by source and participant.

Concerning this clone: Its antigen target is currently unknown. Qualities for individual bases were not recorded, and no much larger clone is one base off.

TCRbeta CDR3 regions were amplified from genomic DNA by means of the immunoSEQ Assay, a bias-controlled multiplex PCR. The authors' pipeline ran thus. The number of nucleated cells in each sample was estimated by amplification of reference gene primers within the assay. Sequence reads were collapsed and filtered to measure the absolute abundance of every unique TCRbeta CDR3 rearrangement. Productive Simpson clonality was computed per sample as the square root of Simpson's diversity index over productive rearrangements. Sourced from immuneACCESS, this table was stored by TCRdb with only in-frame sequences that have V and J called. A share of the clones is absent; for the studies checked, an unresolved V gene accounts for under half, and the remainder has no known explanation. That table gives V, J and clone size, and the DNA gave D and trimming. The sample profile shows fewer than 350,000 clones; approximately 89% of them were found once. The ten largest clones take up roughly 2.8% of the sample.

The germline V gene supplies CDR1 SGHTA and CDR2 FQGTGA. Trimming at the junction amounts to 0 bases on V and 6 bases on J, and the germline ends lie 12 bases apart. From its cysteine to its phenylalanine, the CDR3 spans 15 amino acids. Here the CDR3 DNA is all that survives: 45 bases in frame from base 1. The chain employs TRBV7-3 and TRBJ2-1, with a weak D call of TRBD2 (5 bases match). The source of this sequence is a man aged 35 to 55 who had been exposed to COVID-19. Sequenced material: PBMCs or T cells enriched from blood (not recorded which). The DNA sequence reads TGTGCCAGCAGCTTAACGCCTAGTGAGGGCAATGAGCAGTTCTTC. This translates into CASSLTPSEGNEQFF.